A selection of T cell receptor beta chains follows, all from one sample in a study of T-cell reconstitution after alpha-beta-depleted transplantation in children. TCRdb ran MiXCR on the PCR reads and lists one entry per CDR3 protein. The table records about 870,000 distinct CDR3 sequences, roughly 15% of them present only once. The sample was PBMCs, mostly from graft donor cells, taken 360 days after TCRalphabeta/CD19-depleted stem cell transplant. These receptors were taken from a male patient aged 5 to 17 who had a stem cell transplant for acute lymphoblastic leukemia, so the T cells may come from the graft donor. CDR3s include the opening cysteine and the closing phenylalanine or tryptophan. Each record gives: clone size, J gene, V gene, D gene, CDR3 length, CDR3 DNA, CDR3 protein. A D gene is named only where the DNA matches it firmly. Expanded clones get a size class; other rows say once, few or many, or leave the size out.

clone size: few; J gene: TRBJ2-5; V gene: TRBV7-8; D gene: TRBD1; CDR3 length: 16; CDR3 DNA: TGTGCCAGCAGCTCTTTTACGGGACAGGGGTGGGAGACCCAGTACTTC; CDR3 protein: CASSSFTGQGWETQYF
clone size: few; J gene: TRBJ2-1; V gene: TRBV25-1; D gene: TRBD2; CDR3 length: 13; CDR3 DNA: TGTGCCAGCCTAGCGGAGTACTACAATGAGCAGTTCTTC; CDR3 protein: CASLAEYYNEQFF
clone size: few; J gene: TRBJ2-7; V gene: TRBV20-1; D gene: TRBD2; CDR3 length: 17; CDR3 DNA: TGCAGTGCTAGAGATACACGACTAGCGGGAGGGCCCTACGAGCAGTACTTC; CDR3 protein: CSARDTRLAGGPYEQYF
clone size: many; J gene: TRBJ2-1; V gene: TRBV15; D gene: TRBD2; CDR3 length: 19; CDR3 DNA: TGTGCCACCAGCAGATTTATAGCGGGACCGTCCCAGCGGAACAATGAGCAGTTCTTC; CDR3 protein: CATSRFIAGPSQRNNEQFF
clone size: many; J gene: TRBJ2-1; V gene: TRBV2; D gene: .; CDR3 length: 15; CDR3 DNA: TGTGCCAGCCGGTTCGGGGCAGGGTATAACAATGAGCAGTTCTTC; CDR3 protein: CASRFGAGYNNEQFF
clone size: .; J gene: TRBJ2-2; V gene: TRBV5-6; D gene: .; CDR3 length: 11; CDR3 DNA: TGTGCCAGCAGCTTGGGGTGGGAGCTGTTTTTT; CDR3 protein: CASSLGWELFF
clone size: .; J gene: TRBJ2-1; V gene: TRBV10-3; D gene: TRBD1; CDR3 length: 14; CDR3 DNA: TGTGCCATCAGTGCCCCCGGGACAGTTAATGAGCAGTTCTTC; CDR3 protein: CAISAPGTVNEQFF
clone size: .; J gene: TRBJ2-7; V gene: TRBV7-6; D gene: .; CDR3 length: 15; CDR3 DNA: TGTGCCAGCAGCTTAGCCCCAACCGGCGCCTACGAGCAGTACTTC; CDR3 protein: CASSLAPTGAYEQYF
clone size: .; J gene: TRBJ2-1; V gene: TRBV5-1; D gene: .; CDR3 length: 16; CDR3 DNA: TGCGCCAGCAGCTTGTTCGGACTTAGCTCCTACAATGAGCAGTTCTTC; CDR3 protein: CASSLFGLSSYNEQFF
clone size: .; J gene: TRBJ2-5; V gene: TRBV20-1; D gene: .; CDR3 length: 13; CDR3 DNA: TGCAGTGCTTATACTTACATCCAAGAGACCCAGTACTTC; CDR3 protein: CSAYTYIQETQYF
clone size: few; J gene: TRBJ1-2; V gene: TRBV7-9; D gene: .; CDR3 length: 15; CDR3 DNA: TGTGCCAGCAGCTTAGGGGAGGGGAGGCTTTATGGCTACACCTTC; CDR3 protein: CASSLGEGRLYGYTF
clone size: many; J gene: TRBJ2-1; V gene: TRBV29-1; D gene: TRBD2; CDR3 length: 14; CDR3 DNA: TGCAGCGGTAAGCGGGATAGCTCCTACAATGAGCAGTTCTTC; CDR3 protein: CSGKRDSSYNEQFF
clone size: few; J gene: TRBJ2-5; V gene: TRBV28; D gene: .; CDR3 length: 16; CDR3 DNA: TGTGCCAGCAGTTGGGGCGAGGGGTCGTACCAAGAGACCCAGTACTTC; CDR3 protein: CASSWGEGSYQETQYF
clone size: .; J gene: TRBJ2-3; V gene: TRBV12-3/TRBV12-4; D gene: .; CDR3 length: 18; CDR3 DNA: TGTGCCAGCTGTTCTAAATTGACCGGGCCGAGGGATACAGATACGCAGTATTTT; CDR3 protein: CASCSKLTGPRDTDTQYF
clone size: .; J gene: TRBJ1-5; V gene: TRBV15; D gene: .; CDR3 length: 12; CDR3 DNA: TGTGCCACGAGGACAGATAATCAGCCCCAGCATTTT; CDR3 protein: CATRTDNQPQHF
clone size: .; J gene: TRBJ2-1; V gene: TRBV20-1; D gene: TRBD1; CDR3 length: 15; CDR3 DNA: TGCAGTGCTAGACCATCGGACAGGGGACACAATGAGCAGTTCTTC; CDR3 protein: CSARPSDRGHNEQFF
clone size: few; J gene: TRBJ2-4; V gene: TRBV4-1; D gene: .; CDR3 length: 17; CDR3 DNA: TGCGCCAGCAGCCAACCCAGGGACCGCTCGGGTAAAAACATTCAGTACTTC; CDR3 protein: CASSQPRDRSGKNIQYF
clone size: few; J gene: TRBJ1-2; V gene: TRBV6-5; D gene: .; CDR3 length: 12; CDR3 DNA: TGTGCCAGCAGGCCCCCTAACTATGGCTACACCTTC; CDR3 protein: CASRPPNYGYTF
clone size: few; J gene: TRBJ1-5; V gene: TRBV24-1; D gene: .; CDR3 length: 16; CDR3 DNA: TGTGCCACCAGTGATTCTGGGACACGTAGTTATCAGCCCCAGCATTTT; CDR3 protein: CATSDSGTRSYQPQHF
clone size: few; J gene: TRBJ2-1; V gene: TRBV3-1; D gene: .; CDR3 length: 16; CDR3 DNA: TGTGCCAGCAGCACTCAAAGAACCGGGACTCGCAATGAGCAGTTCTTC; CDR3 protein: CASSTQRTGTRNEQFF
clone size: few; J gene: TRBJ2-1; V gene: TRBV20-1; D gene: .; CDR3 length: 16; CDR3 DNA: TGCAGTGCTAGAGATATCTCGGGTGGCTCCTACAATGAGCAGTTCTTC; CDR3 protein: CSARDISGGSYNEQFF
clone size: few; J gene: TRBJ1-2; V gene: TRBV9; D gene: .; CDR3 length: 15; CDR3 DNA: TGTGCCAGCAGCGTAGATGCGGGCGCTAACTATGGCTACACCTTC; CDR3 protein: CASSVDAGANYGYTF
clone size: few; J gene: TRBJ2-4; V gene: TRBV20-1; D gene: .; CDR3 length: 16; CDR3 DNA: TGCAGTGCTAGAGATCTAGGGGATGGGGCCAAAAACATTCAGTACTTC; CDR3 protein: CSARDLGDGAKNIQYF
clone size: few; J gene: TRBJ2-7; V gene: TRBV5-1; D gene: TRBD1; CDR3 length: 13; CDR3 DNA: TGCGCCAGCAGGACAGGGGGGGACTACGAGCAGTACTTC; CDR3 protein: CASRTGGDYEQYF
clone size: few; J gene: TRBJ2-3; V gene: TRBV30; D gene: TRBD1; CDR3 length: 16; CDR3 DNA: TGTGCCTGGAGTGGACCGGGACAGGGTATGGGAGATACGCAGTATTTT; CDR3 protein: CAWSGPGQGMGDTQYF
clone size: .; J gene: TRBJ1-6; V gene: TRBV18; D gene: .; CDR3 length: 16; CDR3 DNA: TGTGCCAGCTCCCCGGACTCAAGCTCCTATAATTCACCCCTCCACTTT; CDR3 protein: CASSPDSSSYNSPLHF
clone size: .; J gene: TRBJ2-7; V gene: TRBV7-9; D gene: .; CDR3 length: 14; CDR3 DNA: TGTGCCAGCAGACAGGCTGACAGATACTACGAGCAGTACTTC; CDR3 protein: CASRQADRYYEQYF
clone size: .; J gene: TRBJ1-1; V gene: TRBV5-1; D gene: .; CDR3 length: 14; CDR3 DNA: TGCGCCAGCCAAACAGGGACCATGAACACTGAAGCTTTCTTT; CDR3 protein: CASQTGTMNTEAFF
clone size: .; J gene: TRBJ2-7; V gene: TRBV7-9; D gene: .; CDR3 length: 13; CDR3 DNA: TGTGCCAGCAGCTCAGAGGGTGCCTACGAGCAGTACTTC; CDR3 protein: CASSSEGAYEQYF
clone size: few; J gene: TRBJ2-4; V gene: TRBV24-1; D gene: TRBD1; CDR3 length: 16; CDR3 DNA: TGTGCCACCAACCGACAGGGGATGAGGGCCAAAAACATTCAGTACTTC; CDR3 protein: CATNRQGMRAKNIQYF
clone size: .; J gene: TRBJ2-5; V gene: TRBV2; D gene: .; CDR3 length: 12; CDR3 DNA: TGTGCCAGCCTCAGGGAAGGGGAGACCCAGTACTTC; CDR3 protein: CASLREGETQYF
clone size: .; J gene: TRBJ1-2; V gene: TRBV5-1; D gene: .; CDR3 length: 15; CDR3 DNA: TGCGCCAGCAGCTTGGAATCGGCGGGGTTCGATGGCTACACCTTC; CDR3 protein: CASSLESAGFDGYTF
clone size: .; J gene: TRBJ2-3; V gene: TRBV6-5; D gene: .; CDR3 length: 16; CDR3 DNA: TGTGCCAGCAGTTACCAAGGGACCTCTGGCACAGATACGCAGTATTTT; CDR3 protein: CASSYQGTSGTDTQYF
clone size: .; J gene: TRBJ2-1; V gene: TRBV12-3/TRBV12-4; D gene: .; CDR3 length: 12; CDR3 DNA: TGTGCCAGCACTCCCGTTCCCAATGAGCAGTTCTTC; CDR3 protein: CASTPVPNEQFF
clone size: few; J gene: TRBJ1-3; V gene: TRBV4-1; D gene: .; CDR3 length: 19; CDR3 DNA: TGCGCCAGCAGCCAGGTCCGGGACGGTCGAGCTATCCCGGGAAACACCATATATTTT; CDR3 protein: CASSQVRDGRAIPGNTIYF
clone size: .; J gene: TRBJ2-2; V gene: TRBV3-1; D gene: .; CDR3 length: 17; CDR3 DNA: TGTGCCAGCAGCCAAGACGAGGCGGTCGGTTGGACCGGGGAGCTGTTTTTT; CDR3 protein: CASSQDEAVGWTGELFF
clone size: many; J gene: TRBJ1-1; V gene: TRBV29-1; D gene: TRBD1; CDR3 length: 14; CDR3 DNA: TGCAGCGTTGCCCCCGGACAGGACCCACCTGAAGCTTTCTTT; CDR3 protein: CSVAPGQDPPEAFF
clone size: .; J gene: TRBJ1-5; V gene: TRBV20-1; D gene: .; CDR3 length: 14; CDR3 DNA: TGCAGTGCCGCCAGGGTCTACAGGGACCGGCCCCAGCATTTT; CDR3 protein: CSAARVYRDRPQHF
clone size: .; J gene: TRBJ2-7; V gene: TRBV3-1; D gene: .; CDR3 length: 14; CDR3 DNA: TGTGCCAGCAGCCCCGAGTACCCTTCCTACGAGCAGTACTTC; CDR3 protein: CASSPEYPSYEQYF
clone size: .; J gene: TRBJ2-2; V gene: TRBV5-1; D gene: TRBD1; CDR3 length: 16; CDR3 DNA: TGCGCCAACAGCTTGGCCGTGACAGGGGCCACCGGGGAGCTGTTTTTT; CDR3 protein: CANSLAVTGATGELFF
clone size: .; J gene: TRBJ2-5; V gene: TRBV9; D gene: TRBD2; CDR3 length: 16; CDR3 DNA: TGTGCCAGCAGCGTAGAATGGACTAGCATGCAAGAGACCCAGTACTTC; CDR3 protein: CASSVEWTSMQETQYF